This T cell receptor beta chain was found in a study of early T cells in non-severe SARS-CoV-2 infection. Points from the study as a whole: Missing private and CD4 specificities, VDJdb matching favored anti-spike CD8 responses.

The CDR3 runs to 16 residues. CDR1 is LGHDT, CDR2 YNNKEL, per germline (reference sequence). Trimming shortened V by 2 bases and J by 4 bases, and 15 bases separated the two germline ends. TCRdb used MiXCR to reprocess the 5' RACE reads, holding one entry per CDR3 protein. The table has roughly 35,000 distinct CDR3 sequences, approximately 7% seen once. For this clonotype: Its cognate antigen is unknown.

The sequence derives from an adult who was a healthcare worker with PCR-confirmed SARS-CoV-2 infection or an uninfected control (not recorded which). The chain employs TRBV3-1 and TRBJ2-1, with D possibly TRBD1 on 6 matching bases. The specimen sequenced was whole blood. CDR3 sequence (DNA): TGTGCCAGCAGCCAATACAGGGCGGAGGAGTACAATGAGCAGTTCTTC. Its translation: CASSQYRAEEYNEQFF.